The clone carrying this TCR beta chain has only a few counts. Its antigen is unknown. This entry comes from a study of T cells after yellow fever vaccination. TCRdb called the 5' RACE reads again in MiXCR, with one record for every CDR3 protein. The sample holds roughly 350,000 distinct CDR3 sequences; 4.1% are singletons and the top ten take roughly 25%. Whole-study findings and limits: Peaking on day 5 versus 15, the secondary response was faster but weaker. Abundant contaminating clonotypes from the bulk population could appear in FACS-sorted repertoires. Booster sampling recovered most clones from primary vaccination (96% CD4, approximately 88% CD8).

Germline V gene data show CDR1 as MNHNS and CDR2 as SASEGT. CDR3 length: 13 residues. The germline V and J ends were trimmed by 7 bases and 3 bases, with 7 bases remaining between them. The source material was PBMCs, sampled 5 days after the yellow fever booster vaccination. The TCR was taken from a man aged 18 to 29 who received the YFV17D yellow fever vaccine. This chain links TRBV6-1 with TRBJ2-6; tentative D call: TRBD1 (6 bases). The CDR3 reads CASTDSGANVLTF. The CDR3 coding sequence is TGTGCCAGCACGGACAGTGGGGCCAACGTCCTGACTTTC.